The clone carrying this TCR beta chain was seen a few times. Its antigen is currently unknown. The data are from a study of cytomegalovirus exposure and HLA in healthy donors. Study-wide results and caveats: The majority of CMV-associated TCR beta chains were reported as apparently HLA-restricted in a later analysis. The study designated 150 or so TCR beta chains cytomegalovirus-associated. Association of a missense DCLRE1C variant with TCR beta V- and J-gene trimming was reported in a later analysis.

The CDR3 runs to 14 residues. Germline loops: CDR1 SGHTA, CDR2 FQGNSA. The J segment lost 7 bases and the V segment lost 3 bases, leaving 1 base of the junction unmatched. PCR employed 60 Vbeta and 13 Jbeta primers. Measured with immunoSEQ multiplex PCR; TCRdb has only the in-frame clones, and not every one. The sample shows about 180,000 clones, around 78% of them seen only once. The donors (healthy individuals) were bone marrow donors. This chain uses TRBV7-2 with TRBJ2-2; 11 bases line up with TRBD2. The clonotype was recovered from a man aged 18 to 29 in good health and CMV-seronegative. Sequenced input: PBMCs. DNA for the CDR3: TGTGCCAGCAGCTTCGGGACTAGCGGCGGGGAGCTGTTTTTT. This gives the protein CASSFGTSGGELFF.